Listed here are 24 T cell receptor beta chains from one sample, sequenced in a study of T cell repertoires in cytomegalovirus infection. No antigens are known for them. TCRdb independently ran MiXCR on the reads; one entry per CDR3 protein. The table includes around 750,000 distinct CDR3 sequences, approximately 32% detected once. Sequenced here: cultured CD8+ T cells from PBMCs, sampled from culture after CMV antigen stimulation. Every receptor here comes from a human donor in good health (CMV status not recorded). Some clones in this sample may be carry-over from other donors' samples.

Concerning this clonotype: The germline gene is not matched at one end of the junction; a read error may be the cause. The genes are TRBV4-1 and TRBJ1-5, with D possibly TRBD1 on 5 matching bases. CDR1 MGHRA and CDR2 YSYEKL come from the germline V gene. CDR3 length: 21 residues. The CDR3 nucleotides read TGCGCCAGCAGCCAACGTATTTCCGGCAGGGCCTGGGCAAATAGCAATCAGTCCCAGCATTTT. This codes for CASSQRISGRAWANSNQSQHF.

The rearrangement uses TRBV4-1 and TRBJ2-3; D remains ambiguous. The CDR3 contains 15 residues. Germline assignment: CDR1 MGHRA and CDR2 YSYEKL. Trimming took 1 base from V and 4 from J, leaving 12 bases between them. The chain's CDR3 is CASSQGLGASDTQYF. CDR3 nucleotides: TGCGCCAGCAGCCAAGGACTGGGCGCCTCAGATACGCAGTATTTT.

The chain combines TRBV5-5 with TRBJ2-1; 9 bases map to TRBD2. V was clipped by 1 base and J by 2 bases; unmatched bases: 10. The CDR3 totals 18 residues. Germline CDR1 reads SGHKS; CDR2 reads YYEKEE (reference sequence). This CDR3 is CASSLRGVQREAYNEQFF. Written as DNA, the CDR3 is TGTGCCAGCAGCTTGCGGGGGGTGCAGCGGGAGGCCTACAATGAGCAGTTCTTC.

The chain carries TRBV6-1 and TRBJ2-2, with a tentative D call TRBD1 (5 bases). CDR1 and CDR2 (germline): MNHNS, SASEGT. The CDR3 spans 17 residues. The V and J ends lost 2 bases and 3 bases respectively, with 16 bases between them. CDR3 sequence reads: CASSEWYQGEDTGELFF. DNA for the CDR3: TGTGCCAGCAGTGAATGGTATCAGGGTGAGGACACCGGGGAGCTGTTTTTT.

There are a few counts of this clonotype. The chain combines TRBV5-1 with TRBJ2-3, with D perhaps being TRBD1 or TRBD2 (5 bases each). V shed 4 bases and J shed 5 bases, with 11 bases lying between them. Per germline, CDR1 SGHRS and CDR2 YFSETQ. The CDR3 contains 13 residues. Written as DNA, the CDR3 is TGCGCCAGCAGCGGGACCCTTGAAGATACGCAGTATTTT. Amino acid sequence: CASSGTLEDTQYF.

Written as DNA, the CDR3 is TGTGCCAGCACCCCCGGGACAGGCCCAAATACGTATGGCTACACCTTC. It translates to CASTPGTGPNTYGYTF. This chain connects TRBV28 to TRBJ1-2; 8 bases map to TRBD1. Germline V gene lookup returns CDR1 MDHEN and CDR2 SYDVKM. V lost 7 bases to trimming and J lost 5 bases; unmatched junction nucleotides: 15. The CDR3 has 16 amino acids.

V is TRBV3-1 and J is TRBJ1-1; D unclear. In germline, CDR1 is LGHDT, CDR2 YNNKEL (reference sequence). Trimming shortened V by 1 base and J by 8 bases, and 14 bases separated the two germline ends. This CDR3 comprises 14 residues. CDR3 sequence: CASSQVRDRAEAFF. The CDR3 DNA sequence: TGTGCCAGCAGCCAAGTGCGTGACCGGGCGGAAGCTTTCTTT.

In this sample, this clonotype turned up a few times. The J gene is TRBJ2-5, the V gene TRBV10-3, with D unresolved. The CDR3 is made up of 13 amino acids. V dropped 2 bases and J dropped 5 bases, with 9 bases sitting between them. Germline values: CDR1 ENHRY, CDR2 SYGVKD. CDR3 sequence (DNA): TGTGCCATCAGTGAGACGGATCTCGAGACCCAGTACTTC. Amino acid sequence: CAISETDLETQYF.

This chain uses TRBV14 with TRBJ2-1, with 12 nucleotides matching TRBD1. Germline assignment: CDR1 SGHDN and CDR2 FVKESK. V was clipped by 2 bases and J by 0 bases; unmatched bases: 8. This CDR3 comprises 19 residues. CDR3 nucleotide sequence: TGTGCCAGCAGCCAAAGGGACAGGGGGCTTTACAGCTCCTACAATGAGCAGTTCTTC. Protein sequence: CASSQRDRGLYSSYNEQFF.

The chain links TRBV18 to TRBJ1-2; D not resolved. Trimming removed 5 bases from V and 5 bases from J, with 18 bases in between. The CDR3 extends over 15 amino acids. Looked up from germline, CDR1 is KGHSH and CDR2 is LQKENI. CDR3 region: CASSKGKGLPYGYTF. The CDR3 nucleotides are TGTGCCAGCTCAAAAGGGAAAGGGCTCCCTTATGGCTACACCTTC.

This sequence joins TRBV13 and TRBJ2-7; 7 positions match TRBD1. V lost 5 bases, J lost 3 bases, and 7 bases stayed unmatched. There are 14 residues in the CDR3. Germline V lookup: CDR1 PRHDT, CDR2 FYEKMQ (reference sequence). CDR3 region: CASSPGGGNYEQYF. CDR3 nucleotides: TGTGCCAGCAGCCCAGGGGGTGGTAACTACGAGCAGTACTTC.

The V and J genes are TRBV7-9 and TRBJ1-1; possibly TRBD1 for D (5 bases). Germline V lookup: CDR1 SEHNR, CDR2 FQNEAQ (reference sequence). V was clipped by 4 bases and J by 4 bases, with 16 bases between them. The CDR3 loop spans 15 amino acids. CDR3 sequence: CASSSPGWGGTEAFF. CDR3 sequence (DNA): TGTGCCAGCAGCTCGCCAGGCTGGGGGGGCACTGAAGCTTTCTTT.

The chain is built from TRBV27 and TRBJ2-1, with 9 bases fitting TRBD2. This CDR3 contains 15 residues. CDR1 is MNHEY and CDR2 is SMNVEV in the germline V gene (reference sequence). J lost 5 bases, V lost 6 bases, and 8 bases had no gene match. The CDR3 DNA sequence: TGTGCCAGCAGCACCCAGCGGGGGGCCGACAATGAGCAGTTCTTC. Translation: CASSTQRGADNEQFF.

This clonotype was seen repeatedly, ten times or more. CDR3: CASSLEPGLNTEAFF. The CDR3, as DNA: TGTGCCAGCAGTTTGGAGCCGGGATTGAACACTGAAGCTTTCTTT. The chain employs TRBV12-3 or TRBV12-4 and TRBJ1-1; D uncertain. This CDR3 is built from 15 residues. The germline V and J ends were trimmed by 3 bases and 0 bases, with 11 bases remaining between them.

The rearrangement joins TRBV12-3 or TRBV12-4 to TRBJ2-7, with 12 nucleotides matching TRBD2. V gave up 5 bases and J gave up 7 bases; unmatched junction bases: 9. There are 15 residues in the CDR3. CDR3: CASSHRLAGETEQYF. DNA of the CDR3: TGTGCCAGCAGTCATCGACTAGCGGGGGAGACGGAGCAGTACTTC.

The genes are TRBV12-5 and TRBJ2-1, with D uncertain. Germline lookup yields CDR1 LGHNT and CDR2 FRNRAP. The V end was cut by 6 bases, the J end by 8 bases, with 5 bases between. The CDR3 totals 10 residues. In nucleotides, the CDR3 is TGTGCTAGTGGCCCGTATGAGCAGTTCTTC. Protein: CASGPYEQFF.

This clonotype was recorded at least ten times. The chain employs TRBV7-9 and TRBJ2-7; D remains unclear. CDR3 size: 11 residues. The V end was cut by 5 bases, the J end by 3 bases, with 5 bases between. The germline gives CDR1 SEHNR, CDR2 FQNEAQ (reference sequence). CDR3 DNA sequence: TGTGCCAGCAGCCACAGCTACGAGCAGTACGTC. This sequence encodes CASSHSYEQYV.

This clonotype was seen a few times. This chain links TRBV12-5 with TRBJ2-5; possible D gene TRBD1, 5 bases. This CDR3 region has 15 residues. Germline V CDR1 and CDR2: LGHNT, FRNRAP. The V gene lost 3 bases and the J gene lost 4 bases, with 15 bases spanning the gap. DNA for the CDR3: TGTGCTAGTGGTTTTTGGATGGGGCGCGGAGAGACCCAGTACTTC. It yields the protein CASGFWMGRGETQYF.

The chain uses TRBV7-6 and TRBJ2-5, with 8 bases fitting TRBD2. Per the germline V gene, CDR1 is SGHVS and CDR2 is FNYEAQ. The CDR3 runs to 15 residues. Unmatched junction bases numbered 7, after V lost 5 bases and J lost 2 bases. CDR3 nucleotides: TGTGCCAGCAGCCCCGGGAGGGTGACACAAGAGACCCAGTACTTC. It codes for CASSPGRVTQETQYF.

This clonotype has just a few counts. The V gene is TRBV27, the J gene TRBJ2-3; TRBD1 aligns across 7 bases. The CDR3 length is 15 residues. Germline V CDR1 and CDR2: MNHEY, SMNVEV (reference sequence). Germline trimming cut 5 bases from V and 1 base from J; bases unmatched to any gene: 6. CDR3: CASSPTGAGTDTQYF. The CDR3 coding sequence is TGTGCCAGCAGTCCCACAGGGGCGGGCACAGATACGCAGTATTTT.

The chain is built from TRBV5-4 and TRBJ1-4; D unresolved. The ends were cut back, 4 bases at V and 7 bases at J, with 11 bases in the middle. The CDR3 runs to 13 residues. Per the germline V gene, CDR1 is SGHNT and CDR2 is YYREEE (reference sequence). CDR3 DNA: TGTGCCAGCAGCCCGGCTTTTGCTGAAAAACTGTTTTTT. It codes for CASSPAFAEKLFF.

The table lists this clonotype with many counts. The rearrangement uses TRBV11-2 and TRBJ1-3; D not resolved. Trimming cost V 3 bases and J 4 bases, with 10 bases left between them. Germline V lookup: CDR1 SGHAT, CDR2 FQNNGV. The CDR3 is 14 amino acids. The CDR3 nucleotides are TGTGCCAGCAGCTTGACTGACGGCGGAAACACCATATATTTT. As protein: CASSLTDGGNTIYF.

This chain uses TRBV27 with TRBJ2-1, with 8 bases aligning to TRBD2. This CDR3 comprises 19 residues. V dropped 7 bases and J dropped 0; count of bases not matched to a gene: 17. Germline CDR1 reads MNHEY; CDR2 reads SMNVEV (reference sequence). DNA for the CDR3: TGTGCCAGCAAACCCCTCAGCGGGGGCACTGTGAGCTCCTACAATGAGCAGTTCTTC. Translating it yields CASKPLSGGTVSSYNEQFF.

The chain joins TRBV20-1 to TRBJ2-3; 7 nucleotides agree with TRBD2. V dropped 7 bases and J dropped 0; count of bases not matched to a gene: 16. Germline-derived CDR1 and CDR2 are DFQATT and SNEGSKA (reference sequence). The CDR3 spans 17 residues. The DNA of the CDR3 is TGCAGTGGAAGAGGGTATGGACTAGTACCTAGCACAGATACGCAGTATTTT. Residues: CSGRGYGLVPSTDTQYF.